This T cell receptor (beta chain) was profiled in a study of T cells after yellow fever vaccination. As to this clonotype: Its antigen is undetermined.

Study-level points and caveats: It was a weaker secondary response, yet one that peaked faster, at day 5 versus 15. Primary-vaccination clones mostly resurfaced post-booster (just under 98% CD4, about 87% CD8). A small proportion of clonotypes was detected in both the CD4 and CD8 compartments.

Template-switching 5'RACE yielded the TCR cDNA; a universal primer site and UMIs were added in the process. MiXCR, run by TCRdb on the 5' RACE reads, gives a single entry per CDR3 protein. Of 340,000 or so distinct CDR3 sequences detected, about 12% appear once; the ten largest clones hold around 3%. Specimen: CD4+ T cells sorted from PBMCs, collected 15 days after the yellow fever booster vaccination. This sequence was found in a man aged 18 to 35 who received the YFV17D yellow fever vaccine.

The CDR3 bases are TGCAGTGCCCACAAGCTAGCGGGGCGCTACAATGAGCAGTTCTTC. It translates to CSAHKLAGRYNEQFF. The J gene is TRBJ2-1, the V gene TRBV20-1; 9 bases are a match to TRBD2. This CDR3 spans 15 amino acids. Per germline, CDR1 DFQATT and CDR2 SNEGSKA (reference sequence). Trimming cost V 6 bases and J 3 bases; bases outside gene matches: 9.